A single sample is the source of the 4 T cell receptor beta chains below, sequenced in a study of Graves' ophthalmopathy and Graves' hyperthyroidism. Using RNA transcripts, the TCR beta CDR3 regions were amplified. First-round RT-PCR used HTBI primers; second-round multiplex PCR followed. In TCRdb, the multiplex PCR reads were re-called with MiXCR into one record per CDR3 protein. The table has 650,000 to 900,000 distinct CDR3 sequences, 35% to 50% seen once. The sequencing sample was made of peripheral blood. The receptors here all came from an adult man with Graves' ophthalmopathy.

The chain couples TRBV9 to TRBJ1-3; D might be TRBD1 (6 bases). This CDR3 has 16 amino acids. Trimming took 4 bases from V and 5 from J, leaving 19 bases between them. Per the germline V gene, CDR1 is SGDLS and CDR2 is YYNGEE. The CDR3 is CASSQDHGTPRNTIYF. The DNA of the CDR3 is TGTGCCAGCAGCCAAGATCACGGGACACCGCGAAACACCATATATTTT.

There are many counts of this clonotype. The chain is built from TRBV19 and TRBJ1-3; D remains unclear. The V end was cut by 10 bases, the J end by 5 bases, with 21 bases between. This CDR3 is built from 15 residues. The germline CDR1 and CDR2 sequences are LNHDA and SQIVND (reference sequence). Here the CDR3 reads CATAVSTGFRNTIYF. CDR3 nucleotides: TGTGCCACCGCGGTTTCTACGGGGTTTAGAAACACCATATATTTT.

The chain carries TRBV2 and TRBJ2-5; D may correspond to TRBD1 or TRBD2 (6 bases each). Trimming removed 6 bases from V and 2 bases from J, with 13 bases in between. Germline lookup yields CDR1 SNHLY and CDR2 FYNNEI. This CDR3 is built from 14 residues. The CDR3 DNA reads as TGTGCCAGCAGAACTTCGGGGGCTCAAGAGACCCAGTACTTC. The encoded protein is CASRTSGAQETQYF. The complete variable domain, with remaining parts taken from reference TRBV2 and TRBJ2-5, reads EPEVTQTPSHQVTQMGQEVILRCVPISNHLYFYWYRQILGQKVEFLVSFYNNEISEKSEIFDDQFSVERPDGSNFTLKIRSTKLEDSAMYFCASRTSGAQETQYFGPGTRLLVL.

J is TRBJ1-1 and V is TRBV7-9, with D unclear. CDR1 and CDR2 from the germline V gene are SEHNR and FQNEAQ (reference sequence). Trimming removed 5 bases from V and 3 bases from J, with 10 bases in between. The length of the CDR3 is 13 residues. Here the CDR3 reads CASSEQMDTEAFF. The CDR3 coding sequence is TGTGCCAGCAGCGAACAAATGGACACTGAAGCTTTCTTT.